Included here is one TCR beta chain sequence, with context. These data originate in a study of identical twins. One entry per CDR3 protein, called by TCRdb with MiXCR from the 5' RACE reads. This table holds roughly 690,000 distinct CDR3 sequences, less than 25% found once. CDR3 size: 15 residues. The V end lost 8 bases, the J end lost 7 bases, and 23 bases lay between the germline ends. Per the germline V gene, CDR1 is MNHNS and CDR2 is SASEGT. The same data also went into a second study, on T cells expressing NK-cell markers.

Sample: PBMCs. The chain has TRBV6-1 and TRBJ2-5; weak D call: TRBD1 (6 bases). The clonotype originates from a woman aged 18-29 years in good health. This CDR3 is CASRTLLGGAWTQYF. In DNA, the CDR3 is TGTGCCAGCCGTACCTTATTAGGGGGAGCCTGGACCCAGTACTTC.